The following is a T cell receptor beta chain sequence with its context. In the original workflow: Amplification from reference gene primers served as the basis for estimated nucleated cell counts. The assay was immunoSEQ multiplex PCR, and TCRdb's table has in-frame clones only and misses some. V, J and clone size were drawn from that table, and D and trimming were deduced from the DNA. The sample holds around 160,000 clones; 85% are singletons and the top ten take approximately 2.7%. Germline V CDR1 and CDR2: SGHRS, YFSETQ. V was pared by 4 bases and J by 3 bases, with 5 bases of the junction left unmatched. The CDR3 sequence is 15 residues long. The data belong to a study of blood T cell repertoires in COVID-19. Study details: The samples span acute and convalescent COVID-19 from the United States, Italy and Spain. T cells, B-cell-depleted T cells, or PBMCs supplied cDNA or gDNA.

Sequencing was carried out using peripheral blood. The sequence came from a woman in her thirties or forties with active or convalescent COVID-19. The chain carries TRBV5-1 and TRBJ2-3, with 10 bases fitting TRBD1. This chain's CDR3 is CASSPTGGLTDTQYF. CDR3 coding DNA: TGCGCCAGCAGCCCGACAGGGGGCCTTACAGATACGCAGTATTTT.